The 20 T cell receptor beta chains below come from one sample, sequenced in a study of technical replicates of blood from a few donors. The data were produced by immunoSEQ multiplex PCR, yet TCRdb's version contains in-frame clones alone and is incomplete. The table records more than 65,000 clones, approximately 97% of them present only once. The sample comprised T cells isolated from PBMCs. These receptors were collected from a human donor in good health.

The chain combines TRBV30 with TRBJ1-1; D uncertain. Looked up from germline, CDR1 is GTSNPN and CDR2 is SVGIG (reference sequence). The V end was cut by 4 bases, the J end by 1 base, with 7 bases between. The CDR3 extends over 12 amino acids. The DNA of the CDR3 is TGTGCCTGGAACCCAGGGAACACTGAAGCTTTCTTT. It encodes CAWNPGNTEAFF. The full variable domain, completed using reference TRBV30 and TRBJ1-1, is SQTIHQWPATLVQPVGSPLSLECTVEGTSNPNLYWYRQAAGRGLQLLFYSVGIGQISSEVPQNLSASRPQDRQFILSSKKLLLSDSGFYLCAWNPGNTEAFFGQGTRLTVV.

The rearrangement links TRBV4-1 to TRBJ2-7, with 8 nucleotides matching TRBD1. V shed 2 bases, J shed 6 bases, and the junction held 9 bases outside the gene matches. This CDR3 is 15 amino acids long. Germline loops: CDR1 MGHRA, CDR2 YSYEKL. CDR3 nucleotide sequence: TGCGCCAGCAGCCAACCCCGGGACAGGTTGGGCGAGCAGTACTTC. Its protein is CASSQPRDRLGEQYF.

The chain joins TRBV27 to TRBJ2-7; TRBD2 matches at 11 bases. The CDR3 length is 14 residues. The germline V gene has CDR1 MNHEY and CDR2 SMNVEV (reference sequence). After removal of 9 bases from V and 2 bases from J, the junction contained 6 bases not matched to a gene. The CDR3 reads CASAWGLAAYEQYF. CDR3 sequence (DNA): TGTGCCAGTGCTTGGGGACTAGCGGCCTACGAGCAGTACTTC.

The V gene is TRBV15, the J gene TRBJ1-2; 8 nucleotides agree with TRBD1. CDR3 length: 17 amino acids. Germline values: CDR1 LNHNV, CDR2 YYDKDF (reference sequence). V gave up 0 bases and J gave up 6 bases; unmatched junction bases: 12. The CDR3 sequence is CATSRDLGTGQTHGYTF. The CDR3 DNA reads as TGTGCCACCAGCAGAGATCTAGGGACAGGCCAAACCCATGGCTACACCTTC.

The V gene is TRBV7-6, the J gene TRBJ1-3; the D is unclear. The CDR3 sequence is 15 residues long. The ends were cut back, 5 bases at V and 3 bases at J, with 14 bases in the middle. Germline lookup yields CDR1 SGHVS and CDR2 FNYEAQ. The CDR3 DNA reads TGTGCCAGCAGCCTCCAAGGAGGGCTTGGAAACACCATATATTTT. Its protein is CASSLQGGLGNTIYF.

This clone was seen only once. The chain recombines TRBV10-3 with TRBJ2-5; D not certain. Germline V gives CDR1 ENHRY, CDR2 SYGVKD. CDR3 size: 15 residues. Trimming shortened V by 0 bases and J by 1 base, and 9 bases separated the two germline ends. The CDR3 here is CAISESMPVQETQYF. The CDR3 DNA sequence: TGTGCCATCAGTGAGTCGATGCCAGTCCAAGAGACCCAGTACTTC.

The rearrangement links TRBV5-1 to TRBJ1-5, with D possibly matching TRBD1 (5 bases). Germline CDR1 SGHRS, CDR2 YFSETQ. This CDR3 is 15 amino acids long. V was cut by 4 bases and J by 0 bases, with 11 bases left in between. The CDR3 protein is CASSPQGLSNQPQHF. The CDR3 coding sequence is TGCGCCAGCAGCCCGCAGGGACTTAGCAATCAGCCCCAGCATTTT.

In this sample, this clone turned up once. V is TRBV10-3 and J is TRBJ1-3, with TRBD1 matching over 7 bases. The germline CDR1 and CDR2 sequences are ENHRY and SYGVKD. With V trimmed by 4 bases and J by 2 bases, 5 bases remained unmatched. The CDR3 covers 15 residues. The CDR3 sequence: CAISAGGGTGNTIYF. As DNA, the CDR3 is TGTGCCATCAGTGCCGGAGGGGGCACTGGAAACACCATATATTTT.

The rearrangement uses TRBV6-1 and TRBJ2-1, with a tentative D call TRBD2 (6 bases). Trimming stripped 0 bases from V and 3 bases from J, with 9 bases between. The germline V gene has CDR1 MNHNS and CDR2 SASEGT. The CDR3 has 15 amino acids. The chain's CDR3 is CASSEARGVYNEQFF. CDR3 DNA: TGTGCCAGCAGTGAAGCCCGCGGGGTCTACAATGAGCAGTTCTTC.

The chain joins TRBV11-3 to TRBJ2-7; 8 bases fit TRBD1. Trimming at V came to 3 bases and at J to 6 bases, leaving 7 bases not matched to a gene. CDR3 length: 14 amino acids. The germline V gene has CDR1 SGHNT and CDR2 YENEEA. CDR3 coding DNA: TGTGCCAGCAGCTTGGACAGGGAGTCGGTCGAGCAGTACTTC. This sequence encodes CASSLDRESVEQYF.

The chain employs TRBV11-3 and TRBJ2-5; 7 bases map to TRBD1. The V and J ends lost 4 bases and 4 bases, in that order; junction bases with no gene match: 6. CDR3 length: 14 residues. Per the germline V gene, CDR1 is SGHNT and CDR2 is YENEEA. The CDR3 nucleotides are TGTGCCAGCAGCTCCGGACAGGTGGCAGAGACCCAGTACTTC. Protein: CASSSGQVAETQYF.

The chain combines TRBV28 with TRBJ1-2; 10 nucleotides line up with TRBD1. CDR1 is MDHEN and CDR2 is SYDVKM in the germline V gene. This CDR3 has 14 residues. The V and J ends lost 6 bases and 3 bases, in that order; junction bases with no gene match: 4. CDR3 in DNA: TGTGCCAGCAGCCCCGGGACAGGGGACTATGGCTACACCTTC. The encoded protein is CASSPGTGDYGYTF.

CDR3: CASSVWGDSNQPQHF. CDR3 DNA sequence: TGTGCCAGCAGCGTGTGGGGAGATAGCAATCAGCCCCAGCATTTT. The chain employs TRBV9 and TRBJ1-5; D call uncertain. The V gene lost 2 bases and the J gene lost 0 bases, with 9 bases spanning the gap. Germline CDR1 and CDR2: SGDLS and YYNGEE. The CDR3 spans 15 residues.

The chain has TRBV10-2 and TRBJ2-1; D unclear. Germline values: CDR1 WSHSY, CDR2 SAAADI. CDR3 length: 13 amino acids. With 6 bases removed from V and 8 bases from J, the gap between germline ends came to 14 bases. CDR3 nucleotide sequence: TGCGCCAGCAGGGAGAACTTAGTGCATGAGCAGTTCTTC. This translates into CASRENLVHEQFF.

CDR3 DNA: TGTGCCAGCACCGACCCCGGGGGCCAAGAGACCCAGTACTTC. Translating gives CASTDPGGQETQYF. The chain links TRBV11-2 to TRBJ2-5, with D possibly TRBD2 on 6 matching bases. Trimming pared 7 bases from V and 1 base from J, leaving 13 bases between. Germline V gene sequence: CDR1 SGHAT, CDR2 FQNNGV. The CDR3 sequence is 14 residues long.

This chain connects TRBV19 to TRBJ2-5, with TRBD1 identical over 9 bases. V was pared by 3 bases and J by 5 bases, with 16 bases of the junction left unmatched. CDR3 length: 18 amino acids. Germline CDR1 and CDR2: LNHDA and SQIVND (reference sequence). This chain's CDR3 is CASSMVSVGQGLGETQYF. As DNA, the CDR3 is TGTGCCAGTAGTATGGTCTCGGTCGGACAGGGGCTAGGGGAGACCCAGTACTTC.

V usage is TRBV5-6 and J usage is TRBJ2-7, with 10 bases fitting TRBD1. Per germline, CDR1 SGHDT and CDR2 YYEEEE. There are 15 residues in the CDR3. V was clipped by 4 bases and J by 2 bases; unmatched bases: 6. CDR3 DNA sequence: TGTGCCAGCAGCCTAGGGACAGGGGTAACCTACGAGCAGTACTTC. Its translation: CASSLGTGVTYEQYF.

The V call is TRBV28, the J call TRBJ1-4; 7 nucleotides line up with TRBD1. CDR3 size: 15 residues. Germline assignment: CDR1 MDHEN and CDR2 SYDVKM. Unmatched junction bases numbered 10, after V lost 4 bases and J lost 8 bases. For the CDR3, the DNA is TGTGCCAGCAGTTCGACAGGGACGACGTGGGAAAAACTGTTTTTT. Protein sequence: CASSSTGTTWEKLFF.

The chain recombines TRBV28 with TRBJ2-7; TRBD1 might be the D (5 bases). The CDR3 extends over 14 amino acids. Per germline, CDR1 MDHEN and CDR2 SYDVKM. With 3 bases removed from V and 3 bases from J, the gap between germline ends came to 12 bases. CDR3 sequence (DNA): TGTGCCAGCAGTTTTGCAGGGCAGTTCTACGAGCAGTACTTC. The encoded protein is CASSFAGQFYEQYF.

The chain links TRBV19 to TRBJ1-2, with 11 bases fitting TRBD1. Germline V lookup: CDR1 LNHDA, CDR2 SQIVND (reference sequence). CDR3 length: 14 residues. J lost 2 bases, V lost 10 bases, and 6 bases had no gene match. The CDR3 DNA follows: TGTGCCACTCGGACAGGGGGCACAAACTATGGCTACACCTTC. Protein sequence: CATRTGGTNYGYTF.